The 30 T cell receptor beta chains given below trace back to one sample, sequenced in a study of blood T cell repertoires in COVID-19. The table came from immunoSEQ multiplex PCR; TCRdb's copy has only in-frame clones and leaves some out. The sample has roughly 230,000 clones; 80% to 90% are singletons. Material: peripheral blood. The receptors come from a man aged 35 to 55 with active or convalescent COVID-19.

The chain combines TRBV11-2 with TRBJ2-4; possible D gene TRBD1, 6 bases. Trimming removed 5 bases from V and 7 bases from J, with 24 bases in between. The CDR3 consists of 17 residues. Germline CDR1 is SGHAT and CDR2 is FQNNGV. CDR3 nucleotide sequence: TGTGCCAGCAGCCAGGGGCGAGGTAGCGCCCGATGGAACATTCAGTACTTC. Protein sequence: CASSQGRGSARWNIQYF.

This chain links TRBV10-3 with TRBJ1-1, with D possibly being TRBD1 (5 bases). The germline V gene has CDR1 ENHRY and CDR2 SYGVKD. V lost 3 bases and J 2 bases, leaving 10 bases between the germline ends. The CDR3 totals 14 residues. The chain's CDR3 is CAISEFQGNTEAFF. The CDR3 DNA reads as TGTGCCATCAGTGAATTTCAGGGTAACACTGAAGCTTTCTTT.

This clone was counted ten times or more. The chain combines TRBV7-2 with TRBJ1-6, with TRBD1 as a possible D gene (5 bases). The CDR3 is 14 residues long. V lost 5 bases and J lost 9, with 14 bases in between. CDR1 and CDR2 (germline): SGHTA, FQGNSA. The CDR3 DNA is TGTGCCAGCAGCCTAAATCAGGGTGCTTCACCCCTCCACTTT. Amino acids: CASSLNQGASPLHF.

This clone was observed once. The chain has TRBV28 and TRBJ1-4; possible D gene TRBD1, 5 bases. Per the germline V gene, CDR1 is MDHEN and CDR2 is SYDVKM. The V end lost 6 bases, the J end lost 6 bases, and 14 bases lay between the germline ends. The CDR3 consists of 14 residues. CDR3 amino acids: CASSSFTGDEKLFF. The DNA for the CDR3 is TGTGCCAGCAGCAGTTTTACGGGGGATGAAAAACTGTTTTTT. Full variable domain (remainder filled in from reference TRBV28 and TRBJ1-4): DVKVTQSSRYLVKRTGEKVFLECVQDMDHENMFWYRQDPGLGLRLIYFSYDVKMKEKGDIPEGYSVSREKKERFSLILESASTNQTSMYLCASSSFTGDEKLFFGSGTQLSVL.

The CDR3 loop is CASSSWGLNMNTEAFF. The CDR3, as DNA: TGCGCCAGCAGCTCATGGGGGCTTAATATGAACACTGAAGCTTTCTTT. The chain couples TRBV5-1 to TRBJ1-1; possibly TRBD1 for D (6 bases). Germline CDR1 is SGHRS and CDR2 is YFSETQ. Trimming pared 3 bases from V and 0 bases from J, leaving 15 bases between. This CDR3 is built from 16 residues.

The CDR3 DNA is TGTGCCAGCTCACCAGGGGGGGGAAGCGAGAACGAGCAGTACTTC. Amino acid sequence: CASSPGGGSENEQYF. The chain links TRBV18 to TRBJ2-7, with TRBD2 identical over 7 bases. This CDR3 comprises 15 residues. Germline CDR1 KGHSH, CDR2 LQKENI. Unmatched junction bases numbered 9, after V lost 2 bases and J lost 5 bases.

V usage is TRBV6-1 and J usage is TRBJ1-2; D unclear. The CDR3 extends over 18 amino acids. CDR1 and CDR2 (germline): MNHNS, SASEGT. Trimming took 3 bases from V and 5 from J, leaving 25 bases between them. The CDR3 nucleotides read TGTGCCAGCAGTGAGGACGAGATTGGCCGAAGAAGGACTTATGGCTACACCTTC. Translation gives CASSEDEIGRRRTYGYTF.

This chain joins TRBV5-6 and TRBJ1-5, with D hard to call. Germline CDR1 is SGHDT and CDR2 is YYEEEE. The CDR3 is 15 residues long. V was shortened by 3 bases and J by 9 bases, with 19 bases between the two germline ends. DNA for the CDR3: TGTGCCAGCAGCTCCCGAGCGGGCCCATTGCGGCCCCAGCATTTT. Protein sequence: CASSSRAGPLRPQHF.

CDR3 bases: TGCGCCAGCAGCCCTCGACGGAGGACTGAAGCTTTCTTT. This codes for CASSPRRRTEAFF. The chain links TRBV4-1 to TRBJ1-1, with D hard to call. Germline V gene lookup returns CDR1 MGHRA and CDR2 YSYEKL. With 4 bases removed from V and 5 bases from J, the gap between germline ends came to 11 bases. The CDR3 totals 13 residues.

CDR3: CATSDMTSGSTYNEQFF. CDR3 bases: TGTGCCACCAGTGATATGACTAGCGGGAGCACCTACAATGAGCAGTTCTTC. The chain employs TRBV24-1 and TRBJ2-1, with 12 bases fitting TRBD2. Trimming took 3 bases from V and 2 from J; bases not matched to a gene: 4. The length of the CDR3 is 17 residues. Germline CDR1 and CDR2: KGHDR and SFDVKD.

The V gene is TRBV24-1, the J gene TRBJ2-3; 7 bases map to TRBD2. V dropped 4 bases and J dropped 6; count of bases not matched to a gene: 6. The germline CDR1 and CDR2 sequences are KGHDR and SFDVKD. This CDR3 is 14 amino acids long. Here the CDR3 reads CATSEWEGGDTQYF. DNA of the CDR3: TGTGCCACCAGTGAGTGGGAGGGTGGGGATACGCAGTATTTT.

This rearrangement joins TRBV4-1 to TRBJ2-7, with TRBD2 matching 11 bases. Germline V gene lookup returns CDR1 MGHRA and CDR2 YSYEKL. Trimming cost V 1 base and J 2 bases; bases outside gene matches: 16. This CDR3 comprises 20 residues. CDR3 DNA: TGCGCCAGCAGCCAAGCCGTCAGCGTCATAGCGGGAGGGCCAACCTACGAGCAGTACTTC. Translating gives CASSQAVSVIAGGPTYEQYF.

The chain uses TRBV19 and TRBJ2-7, with TRBD2 identical over 14 bases. V lost 2 bases to trimming and J lost 4 bases; unmatched junction nucleotides: 7. The CDR3 runs 17 residues. Germline CDR1 LNHDA, CDR2 SQIVND (reference sequence). The CDR3 sequence: CASSILGGTSGRYEQYF. In DNA form, the CDR3 reads TGTGCCAGTAGTATACTCGGGGGGACTAGCGGGAGATACGAGCAGTACTTC.

This rearrangement joins TRBV30 to TRBJ2-5; TRBD2 might be the D (5 bases). The CDR3 sequence is 12 residues long. Trimming pared 3 bases from V and 5 bases from J, leaving 10 bases between. The germline gives CDR1 GTSNPN, CDR2 SVGIG (reference sequence). DNA of the CDR3: TGTGCCTGGAGCGGACCGGGGGAGACCCAGTACTTC. It codes for CAWSGPGETQYF. The full variable domain, in which reference TRBV30 and TRBJ2-5 provide the parts outside the CDR3, is SQTIHQWPATLVQPVGSPLSLECTVEGTSNPNLYWYRQAAGRGLQLLFYSVGIGQISSEVPQNLSASRPQDRQFILSSKKLLLSDSGFYLCAWSGPGETQYFGPGTRLLVL.

The rearrangement links TRBV19 to TRBJ2-1; TRBD2 agrees at 7 bases. Germline CDR1 reads LNHDA; CDR2 reads SQIVND (reference sequence). The CDR3 loop spans 17 amino acids. V lost 3 bases to trimming and J lost 3 bases; unmatched junction nucleotides: 11. The CDR3 nucleotides are TGTGCCAGTAGTATTAGGGCGGGAGCCGGTGACTACAATGAGCAGTTCTTC. It is translated as CASSIRAGAGDYNEQFF.

The chain links TRBV18 to TRBJ1-1; D is perhaps TRBD1 (6 bases). This CDR3 comprises 16 residues. Trimming took 3 bases from V and 2 from J, leaving 16 bases between them. Germline-derived CDR1 and CDR2 are KGHSH and LQKENI. The CDR3 nucleotides are TGTGCCAGCTCACCTCGAACTATGGACAGCAACACTGAAGCTTTCTTT. Amino acid sequence: CASSPRTMDSNTEAFF.

The chain uses TRBV6-5 and TRBJ2-5; 8 bases line up with TRBD1. The CDR3 sequence is 12 residues long. V was clipped by 6 bases and J by 7 bases; unmatched bases: 4. The V gene's germline CDR1 is MNHEY and CDR2 SVGAGI. For the CDR3, the DNA is TGTGCCAGCAGGACAGGGGTTGGGACCCAGTACTTC. It codes for CASRTGVGTQYF.

V and J are TRBV5-5 and TRBJ2-3, with 8 bases lining up with TRBD2. The CDR3 sequence is 17 residues long. V dropped 2 bases and J dropped 6; count of bases not matched to a gene: 14. CDR1 and CDR2 from the germline V gene are SGHKS and YYEKEE (reference sequence). CDR3 bases: TGTGCCAGCAGCTTAGGGTTAGATCTAGCGGGTTCTGATACGCAGTATTTT. Translating it yields CASSLGLDLAGSDTQYF.

The chain links TRBV30 to TRBJ1-1; 7 nucleotides align to TRBD1. The trim removed 5 bases at V and 3 bases at J, leaving 6 bases unmatched. The CDR3 sequence is 13 residues long. Germline lookup yields CDR1 GTSNPN and CDR2 SVGIG (reference sequence). CDR3 protein: CAWGGTADTEAFF. The DNA for the CDR3 is TGTGCCTGGGGAGGGACAGCAGACACTGAAGCTTTCTTT.

The genes are TRBV4-1 and TRBJ2-7; no reliable D call. The V gene's germline CDR1 is MGHRA and CDR2 YSYEKL. The CDR3 sequence is 13 residues long. V lost 0 bases and J 0 bases, leaving 3 bases between the germline ends. DNA for the CDR3: TGCGCCAGCAGCCAAGACAGCTCCTACGAGCAGTACTTC. Its protein is CASSQDSSYEQYF.

The genes are TRBV12-5 and TRBJ1-1; D unclear. The CDR3 has 13 residues. Germline CDR1 LGHNT, CDR2 FRNRAP. The ends were cut back, 0 bases at V and 6 bases at J, with 8 bases in the middle. CDR3 bases: TGTGCTAGTGGTTTGGTACGTAGCTCTGAAGCTTTCTTT. It translates to CASGLVRSSEAFF.

The V and J genes are TRBV18 and TRBJ1-2; 7 bases are shared with TRBD1. Germline V lookup: CDR1 KGHSH, CDR2 LQKENI. Trimming removed 3 bases from V and 5 bases from J; junction bases left unmatched: 6. The CDR3 length is 14 residues. This CDR3 reads CASSPGDRRYGYTF. The CDR3 region has the DNA TGTGCCAGCTCACCTGGGGACAGAAGATATGGCTACACCTTC.

This clone was seen a few times. This chain uses TRBV5-1 with TRBJ2-1; 11 nucleotides align to TRBD1. Germline assignment: CDR1 SGHRS and CDR2 YFSETQ. The ends lost 3 bases at V and 9 bases at J; junction bases unmatched: 11. This CDR3 has 16 residues. CDR3 bases: TGCGCCAGCAGCTCGGGAGGACAGGGGGCGCAGGGTGAGCAGTTCTTC. As protein: CASSSGGQGAQGEQFF.

The V and J genes are TRBV5-1 and TRBJ2-6; D is possibly TRBD1 (6 bases). The CDR3 length is 14 residues. Germline-derived CDR1 and CDR2 are SGHRS and YFSETQ. Trimming removed 7 bases at V and 1 base at J, with 9 bases between. CDR3 sequence (DNA): TGCGCCAGCGGTACAGGGTCTGGGGCCAACGTCCTGACTTTC. It yields the protein CASGTGSGANVLTF.

The CDR3 nucleotides read TGTGCCTGGAAGAACAGTTTCTATAATTCACCCCTCCACTTT. As protein: CAWKNSFYNSPLHF. V is TRBV30 and J is TRBJ1-6; D is unclear. The length of the CDR3 is 14 residues. From germline, CDR1 is GTSNPN and CDR2 SVGIG (reference sequence). The V end was cut by 4 bases, the J end by 3 bases, with 10 bases between.

As DNA, the CDR3 is TGTGCCAGCAGTGACAGTGGGGCCGACACTGAAGCTTTCTTT. It specifies CASSDSGADTEAFF. The chain recombines TRBV2 with TRBJ1-1; D might be TRBD1 (5 bases). Trimming pared 3 bases from V and 3 bases from J, leaving 11 bases between. The CDR3 has 14 residues. The V gene's germline CDR1 is SNHLY and CDR2 FYNNEI.

The rearrangement joins TRBV16 to TRBJ2-2; weak D call: TRBD2 (6 bases). V lost 0 bases and J lost 3, with 14 bases in between. This CDR3 region has 17 residues. Germline V CDR1 and CDR2: KGHSY, FQNENV. CDR3 sequence: CASSQSYGGLHTGELFF. DNA of the CDR3: TGTGCCAGCAGCCAATCTTACGGGGGTTTGCACACCGGGGAGCTGTTTTTT.

V and J are TRBV13 and TRBJ1-3, with 8 bases lining up with TRBD1. From germline, CDR1 is PRHDT and CDR2 FYEKMQ (reference sequence). The CDR3 length is 15 residues. After removal of 5 bases from V and 6 bases from J, the junction contained 9 bases not matched to a gene. The CDR3 bases are TGTGCCAGCAGCCCCTGGACAGGGAAGGCAAACACCATATATTTT. Protein product: CASSPWTGKANTIYF.

For the CDR3, the DNA is TGTGCCAGTAGTAACAGGGTGTCCACTGAAGCTTTCTTT. It encodes CASSNRVSTEAFF. The chain employs TRBV19 and TRBJ1-1; a possible D gene is TRBD1 (6 bases). V lost 4 bases and J lost 4, with 10 bases in between. CDR1 is LNHDA, CDR2 SQIVND, per germline (reference sequence). This CDR3 region has 13 residues.

This CDR3 is CAIRPNRTMNTEAFF. The CDR3 DNA reads as TGTGCCATCAGACCCAACAGGACCATGAACACTGAAGCTTTCTTT. The rearrangement links TRBV10-3 to TRBJ1-1, with a possible D match to TRBD1 (5 bases). Germline V gene lookup returns CDR1 ENHRY and CDR2 SYGVKD. The CDR3 length is 15 residues. The V gene lost 6 bases and the J gene lost 0 bases, with 14 bases spanning the gap.